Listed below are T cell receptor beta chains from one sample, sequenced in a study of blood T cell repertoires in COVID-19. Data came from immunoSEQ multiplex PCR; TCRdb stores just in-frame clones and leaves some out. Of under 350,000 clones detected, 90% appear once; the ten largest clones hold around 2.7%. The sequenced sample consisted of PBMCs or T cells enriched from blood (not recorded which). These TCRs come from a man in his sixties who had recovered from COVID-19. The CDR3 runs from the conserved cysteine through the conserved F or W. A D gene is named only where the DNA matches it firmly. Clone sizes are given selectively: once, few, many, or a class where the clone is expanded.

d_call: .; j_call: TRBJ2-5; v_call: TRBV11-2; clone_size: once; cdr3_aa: CASSLVLNRQETQYF; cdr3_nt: TGTGCCAGCAGCTTAGTCTTGAACAGGCAAGAGACCCAGTACTTC
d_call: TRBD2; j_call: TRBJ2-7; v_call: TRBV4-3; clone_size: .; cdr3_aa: CASSPSGVQTYEQYF; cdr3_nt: TGCGCCAGCAGCCCGAGCGGGGTCCAAACCTACGAGCAGTACTTC
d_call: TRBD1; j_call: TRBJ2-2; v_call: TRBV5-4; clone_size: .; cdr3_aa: CASSYGTGETGELFF; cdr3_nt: TGTGCCAGCAGCTATGGGACAGGGGAAACCGGGGAGCTGTTTTTT
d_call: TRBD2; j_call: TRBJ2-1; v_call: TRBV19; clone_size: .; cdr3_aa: CASSGGLAGPNEQFF; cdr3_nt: TGTGCCAGTAGTGGGGGACTAGCGGGGCCCAATGAGCAGTTCTTC
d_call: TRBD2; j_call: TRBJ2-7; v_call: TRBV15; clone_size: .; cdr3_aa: CATGTIYEQYF; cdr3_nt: TGTGCCACCGGGACTATCTACGAGCAGTACTTC
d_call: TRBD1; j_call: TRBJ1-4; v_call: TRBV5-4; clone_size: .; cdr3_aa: CASSYKQGGVSVNEKLFF; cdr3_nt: TGTGCCAGCAGTTACAAACAGGGGGGGGTTTCGGTTAATGAAAAACTGTTTTTT
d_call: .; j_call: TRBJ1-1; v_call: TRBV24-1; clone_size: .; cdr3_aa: CATSRERGPTFF; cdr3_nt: TGTGCCACCAGTAGGGAAAGGGGCCCGACTTTCTTT
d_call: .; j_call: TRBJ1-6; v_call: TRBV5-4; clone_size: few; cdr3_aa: CASSLQGTNSPLHF; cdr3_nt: TGTGCCAGCAGCTTGCAGGGAACCAATTCACCCCTCCACTTT
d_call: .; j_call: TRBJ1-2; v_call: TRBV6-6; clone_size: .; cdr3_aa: CASNQGPENYGYTF; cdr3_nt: TGTGCCAGCAACCAGGGTCCAGAAAACTATGGCTACACCTTC
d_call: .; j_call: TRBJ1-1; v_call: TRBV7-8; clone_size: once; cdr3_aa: CASSSSDSEAFF; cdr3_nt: TGTGCCAGCAGCTCCAGCGATTCTGAAGCTTTCTTT
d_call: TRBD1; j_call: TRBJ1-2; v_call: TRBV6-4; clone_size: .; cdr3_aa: CASSYRGKGGYTF; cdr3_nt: TGTGCCAGCAGTTACAGGGGTAAGGGCGGCTACACCTTC
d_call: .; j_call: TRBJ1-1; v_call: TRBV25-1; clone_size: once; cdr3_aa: CASRTQGGWSTEAFF; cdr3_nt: TGTGCCAGCAGGACACAGGGCGGTTGGAGCACTGAAGCTTTCTTT
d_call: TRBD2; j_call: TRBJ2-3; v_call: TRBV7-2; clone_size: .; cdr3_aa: CASSQGLASTDTQYF; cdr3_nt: TGTGCCAGCAGCCAAGGACTAGCGAGCACAGATACGCAGTATTTT
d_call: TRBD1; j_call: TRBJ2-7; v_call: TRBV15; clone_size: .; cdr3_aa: CATSKGTGGYEQYF; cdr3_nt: TGTGCCACCAGCAAAGGGACAGGCGGCTACGAGCAGTACTTC
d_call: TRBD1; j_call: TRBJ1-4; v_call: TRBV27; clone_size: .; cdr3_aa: CASSQRTGGYEKLFF; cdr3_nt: TGTGCCAGCAGTCAAAGGACAGGGGGCTATGAAAAACTGTTTTTT
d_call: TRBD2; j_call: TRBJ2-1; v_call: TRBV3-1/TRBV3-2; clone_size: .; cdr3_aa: CASSQVTSGRVGEQFF; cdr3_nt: TGTGCCAGCAGCCAAGTAACTAGCGGGAGGGTGGGTGAGCAGTTCTTC
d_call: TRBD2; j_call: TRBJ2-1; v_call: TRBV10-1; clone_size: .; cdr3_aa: CASSESLAGNEQFF; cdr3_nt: TGCGCCAGCAGTGAGTCGCTAGCGGGCAATGAGCAGTTCTTC
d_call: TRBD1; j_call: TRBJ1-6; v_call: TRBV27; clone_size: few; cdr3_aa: CATAEQGASYNSPLHF; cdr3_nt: TGTGCCACCGCAGAACAGGGGGCTAGCTATAATTCACCCCTCCACTTT
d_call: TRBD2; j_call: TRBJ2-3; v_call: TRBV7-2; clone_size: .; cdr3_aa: CASSTRTSGGVSRTDTQYF; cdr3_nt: TGTGCCAGCAGCACCCGGACTAGCGGGGGGGTGAGTCGCACAGATACGCAGTATTTT
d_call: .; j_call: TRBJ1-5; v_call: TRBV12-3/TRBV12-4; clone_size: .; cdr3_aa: CASTPGGNQPQHF; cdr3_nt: TGTGCCAGCACCCCGGGGGGGAATCAGCCCCAGCATTTT
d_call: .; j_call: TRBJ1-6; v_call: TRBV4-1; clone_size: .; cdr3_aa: CASSQEINRQVSPLHF; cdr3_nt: TGCGCCAGCAGCCAAGAGATAAACAGGCAGGTGTCACCCCTCCACTTT
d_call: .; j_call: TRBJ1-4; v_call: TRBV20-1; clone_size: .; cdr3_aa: CSAAYVEKLFF; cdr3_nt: TGCAGTGCCGCCTATGTCGAAAAACTGTTTTTT
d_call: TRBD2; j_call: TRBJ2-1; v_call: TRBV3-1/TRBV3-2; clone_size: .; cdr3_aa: CASSQAISPAGVHNEQFF; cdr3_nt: TGTGCCAGCAGCCAAGCCATTTCCCCAGCGGGGGTACACAATGAGCAGTTCTTC
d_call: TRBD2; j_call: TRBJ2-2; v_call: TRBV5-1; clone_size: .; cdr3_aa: CASSSAGGPDTGELFF; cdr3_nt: TGCGCCAGCAGCTCAGCGGGGGGGCCCGACACCGGGGAGCTGTTTTTT
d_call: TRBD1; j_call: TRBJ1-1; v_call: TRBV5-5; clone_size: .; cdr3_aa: CASSWGQGTTEAFF; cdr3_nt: TGTGCCAGCAGCTGGGGACAGGGTACAACTGAAGCTTTCTTT
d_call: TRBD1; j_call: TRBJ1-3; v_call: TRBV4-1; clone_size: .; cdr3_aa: CASRDRGPSSGNTIYF; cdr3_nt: TGCGCCAGCAGAGACAGGGGGCCAAGCTCTGGAAACACCATATATTTT
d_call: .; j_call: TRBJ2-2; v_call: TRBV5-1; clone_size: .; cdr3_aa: CATSPGTTNTGELFF; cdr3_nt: TGCGCCACCTCACCCGGGACAACGAACACCGGGGAGCTGTTTTTT
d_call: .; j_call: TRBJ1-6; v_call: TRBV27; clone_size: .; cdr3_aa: CAPLLRRGNNSPLHF; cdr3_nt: TGTGCCCCTCTTTTAAGAAGGGGAAATAATTCACCCCTCCACTTT
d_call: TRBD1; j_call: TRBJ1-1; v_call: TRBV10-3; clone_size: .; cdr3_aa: CAISEVGRDRGFVVAFF; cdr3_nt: TGTGCCATCAGTGAAGTGGGACGGGACAGGGGATTTGTCGTCGCTTTCTTT
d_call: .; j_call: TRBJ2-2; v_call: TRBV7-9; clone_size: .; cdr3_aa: CASSYSDTGELFF; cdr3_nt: TGTGCCAGCAGCTACTCCGACACCGGGGAGCTGTTTTTT
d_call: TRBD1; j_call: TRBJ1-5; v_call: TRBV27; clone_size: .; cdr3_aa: CASSPSTGGKQPQHF; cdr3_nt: TGTGCCAGCAGTCCCTCGACAGGGGGTAAGCAGCCCCAGCATTTT
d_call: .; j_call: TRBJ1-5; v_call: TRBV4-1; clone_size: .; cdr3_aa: CASSQGTGRNQPQHF; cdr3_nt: TGCGCCAGCAGCCAAGGGACTGGCCGAAATCAGCCCCAGCATTTT
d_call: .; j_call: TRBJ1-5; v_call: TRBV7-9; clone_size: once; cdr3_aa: CASSPAGRKKSNQPQHF; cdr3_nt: TGTGCCAGCAGCCCCGCGGGCAGAAAAAAAAGCAATCAGCCCCAGCATTTT
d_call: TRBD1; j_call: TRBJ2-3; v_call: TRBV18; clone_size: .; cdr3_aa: CASSSGTGGSGTDTQYF; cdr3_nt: TGTGCCAGCTCATCCGGGACAGGGGGGTCTGGCACAGATACGCAGTATTTT
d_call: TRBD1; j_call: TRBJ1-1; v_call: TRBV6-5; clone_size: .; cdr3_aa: CASQVGGNTEAFF; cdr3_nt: TGTGCCTCCCAGGTAGGGGGCAACACTGAAGCTTTCTTT
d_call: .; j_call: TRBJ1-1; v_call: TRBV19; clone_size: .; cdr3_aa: CASINRRGVTEAFF; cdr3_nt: TGTGCCAGTATAAACCGGCGCGGGGTGACTGAAGCTTTCTTT
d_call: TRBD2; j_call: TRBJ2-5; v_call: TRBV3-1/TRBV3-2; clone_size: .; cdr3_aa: CASSLSGRGETQYF; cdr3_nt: TGTGCCAGCAGCCTGAGCGGGAGAGGTGAGACCCAGTACTTC
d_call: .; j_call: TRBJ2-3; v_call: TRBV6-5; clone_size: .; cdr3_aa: CASKLEGAGTDTQYF; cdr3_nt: TGTGCCAGCAAATTAGAAGGGGCTGGCACAGATACGCAGTATTTT
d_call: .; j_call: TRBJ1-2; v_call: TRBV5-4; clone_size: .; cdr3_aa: CASSGAGGGYGYTF; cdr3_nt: TGTGCCAGCAGCGGTGCGGGGGGTGGCTATGGCTACACCTTC
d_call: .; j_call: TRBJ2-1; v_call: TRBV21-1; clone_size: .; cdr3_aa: CASSGLAGASYNEQFF; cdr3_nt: TGTGCCAGCAGCGGACTAGCGGGGGCCTCCTACAATGAGCAGTTCTTC
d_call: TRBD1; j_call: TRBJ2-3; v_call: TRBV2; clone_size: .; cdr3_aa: CASRPGQSDTQYF; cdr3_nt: TGTGCCAGCAGGCCGGGACAGAGCGATACGCAGTATTTT